The entry below gives a single T cell receptor (beta chain) sequence along with its context. The table came from immunoSEQ multiplex PCR; TCRdb's copy has only in-frame clones and leaves some out. This table holds about 150,000 clones, approximately 96% found once. This entry belongs to a study of control samples from healthy donors and cancer patients. The CDR3 loop spans 15 amino acids. Germline V CDR1 and CDR2: SGDLS, YYNGEE. Germline trimming cut 3 bases from V and 5 bases from J; bases unmatched to any gene: 10. Sequencing was carried out using blood. The rearrangement uses TRBV9 and TRBJ1-2, with TRBD1 matching 7 bases. The sequence was collected from a man in his forties in good health. In DNA, the CDR3 is TGTGCCAGCAGCGGACGGGACAGAGCCTTTTATGGCTACACCTTC. It yields the protein CASSGRDRAFYGYTF.